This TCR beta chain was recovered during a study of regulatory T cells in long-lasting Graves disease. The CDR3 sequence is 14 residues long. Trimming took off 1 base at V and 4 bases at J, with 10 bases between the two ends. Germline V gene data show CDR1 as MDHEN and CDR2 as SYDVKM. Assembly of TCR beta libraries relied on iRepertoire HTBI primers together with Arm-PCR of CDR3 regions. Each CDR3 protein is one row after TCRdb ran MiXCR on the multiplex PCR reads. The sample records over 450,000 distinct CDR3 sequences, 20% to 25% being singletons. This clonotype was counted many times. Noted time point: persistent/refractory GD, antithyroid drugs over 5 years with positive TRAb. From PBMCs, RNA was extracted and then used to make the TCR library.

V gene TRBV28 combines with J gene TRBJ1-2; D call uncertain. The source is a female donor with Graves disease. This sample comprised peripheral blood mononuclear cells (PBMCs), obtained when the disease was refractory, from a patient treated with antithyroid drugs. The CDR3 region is CASSLSGLRYGYTF. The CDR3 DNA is TGTGCCAGCAGTTTATCTGGGCTTCGCTATGGCTACACCTTC.